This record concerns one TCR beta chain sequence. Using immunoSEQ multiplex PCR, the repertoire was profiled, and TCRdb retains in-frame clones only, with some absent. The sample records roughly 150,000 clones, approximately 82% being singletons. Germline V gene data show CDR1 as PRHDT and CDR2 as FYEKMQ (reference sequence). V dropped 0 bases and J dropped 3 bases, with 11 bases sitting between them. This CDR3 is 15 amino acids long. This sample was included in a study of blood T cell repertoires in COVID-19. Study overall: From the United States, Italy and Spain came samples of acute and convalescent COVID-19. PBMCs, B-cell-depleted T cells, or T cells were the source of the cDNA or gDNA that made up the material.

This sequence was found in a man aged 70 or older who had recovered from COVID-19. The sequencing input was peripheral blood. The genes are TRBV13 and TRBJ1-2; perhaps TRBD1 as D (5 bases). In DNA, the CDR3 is TGTGCCAGCAGCTTAGGCCGTCCGACAGACTATGGCTACACCTTC. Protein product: CASSLGRPTDYGYTF. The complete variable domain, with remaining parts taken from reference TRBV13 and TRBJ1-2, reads AAGVIQSPRHLIKEKRETATLKCYPIPRHDTVYWYQQGPGQDPQFLISFYEKMQSDKGSIPDRFSAQQFSDYHSELNMSSLELGDSALYFCASSLGRPTDYGYTFGSGTRLTVV.